This record concerns one TCR beta chain sequence. The repertoire was sequenced with immunoSEQ multiplex PCR; TCRdb's copy has only in-frame clones and lacks some. There are around 130,000 clones in the sample; 75% to 90% occur only once, and 4.3% lies in the top ten. This entry comes from a study of blood T cell repertoires in COVID-19. V lost 6 bases, J lost 5 bases, and 6 bases stayed unmatched. Germline V gene data show CDR1 as MGHDK and CDR2 as SYGVNS. This CDR3 is built from 13 residues. The specimen sequenced was peripheral blood. This TCR was sampled from a human donor in a cohort sampled during active COVID-19. This chain uses TRBV25-1 with TRBJ2-5, with 7 positions matching TRBD1. In DNA, the CDR3 is TGTGCCAGCAGCAAGACAGGGACGGAGACCCAGTACTTC. As protein: CASSKTGTETQYF.